These T cell receptor beta chains were read from a single sample in a study of CD8+ T cells in alopecia areata. Profiled with immunoSEQ multiplex PCR; TCRdb holds only in-frame clones, not every one. The data show approximately 210,000 clones, around 60% seen once. The source material was CD4+ T cells sorted from blood, sampled at approximately week 50, from a patient treated with tofacitinib. These receptors originate from a human donor with alopecia areata. The CDR3 runs from the conserved cysteine through the conserved F or W. A D gene is named only where the DNA matches it firmly. The listing skips clone size in some rows; elsewhere it reads once, few, many or a size class.

J gene,clone size,V gene,D gene,CDR3 protein,CDR3 DNA
TRBJ1-4,.,TRBV2,.,CASIPFTGINEKLFF,TGTGCCAGCATTCCCTTTACAGGGATTAATGAAAAACTGTTTTTT
TRBJ1-1,.,TRBV30,.,CAWSRAGDTEAFF,TGTGCCTGGAGTAGGGCGGGGGACACTGAAGCTTTCTTT
TRBJ1-1,.,TRBV10-2,TRBD1,CASTGQDVAEAFF,TGCGCCAGCACGGGACAGGACGTCGCTGAAGCTTTCTTT
TRBJ1-1,.,TRBV29-1,TRBD1,CSGRTGEFEAFF,TGCAGCGGTCGGACAGGGGAGTTTGAAGCTTTCTTT
TRBJ1-2,.,TRBV25-1,.,CASSEYSPPRGVGYTF,TGTGCCAGCAGTGAATATAGTCCCCCCAGAGGGGTAGGCTACACCTTC
TRBJ1-1,few,TRBV11-1,.,CASSSGGMMDTEAFF,TGTGCCAGCAGCTCAGGAGGGATGATGGACACTGAAGCTTTCTTT
TRBJ2-3,once,TRBV6-5,.,CASSYMGASTDTQYF,TGTGCCAGCAGTTATATGGGGGCTAGCACAGATACGCAGTATTTT
TRBJ1-5,.,TRBV19,TRBD1,CASTSRTGNQPQHF,TGTGCCAGTACATCCCGGACAGGGAATCAGCCCCAGCATTTT
TRBJ2-3,.,TRBV7-2,.,CASSLVKVPDTQYF,TGTGCCAGCAGCTTAGTGAAGGTCCCAGATACGCAGTATTTT
TRBJ2-3,.,TRBV30,TRBD1,CACNRGRTDTQYF,TGTGCCTGTAACAGGGGCCGCACAGATACGCAGTATTTT
TRBJ1-2,.,TRBV5-6,.,CASSLARGEGGYTF,TGTGCCAGCAGTCTAGCCCGGGGAGAGGGTGGCTACACCTTC
TRBJ1-1,.,TRBV29-1,.,CSVGTRLNTEAFF,TGCAGCGTTGGTACAAGACTGAACACTGAAGCTTTCTTT
TRBJ2-3,.,TRBV5-1,.,CASSLARDFTDTQYF,TGCGCCAGCAGCTTGGCCCGGGACTTCACAGATACGCAGTATTTT
TRBJ1-4,.,TRBV13,TRBD1,CASSLSGTVGEQKLFF,TGTGCCAGCAGCTTATCCGGGACAGTTGGAGAACAGAAACTGTTTTTT
TRBJ2-7,few,TRBV7-2,TRBD1,CASSFSTGASREQYF,TGTGCCAGCAGCTTCTCGACAGGGGCCTCGAGGGAGCAGTACTTC
TRBJ2-3,.,TRBV7-2,.,CASSIYGSGRFTDTQYF,TGTGCCAGCAGTATTTACGGGTCAGGAAGATTCACAGATACGCAGTATTTT
TRBJ2-7,few,TRBV29-1,.,CSVADGYEQYF,TGCAGCGTTGCGGACGGATACGAGCAGTACTTC
TRBJ2-7,few,TRBV6-6,TRBD2,CASSSGLGSYEQYF,TGTGCCAGCAGTTCCGGACTAGGATCTTACGAGCAGTACTTC